This entry lists 5 T cell receptor beta chains sequenced from one sample in a study of T cells after yellow fever vaccination. One entry per CDR3 protein, called by TCRdb with MiXCR from the 5' RACE reads. Of 75,000 to 100,000 distinct CDR3 sequences listed, about 8.8% are singletons. Material: CD8+ T cells not binding an NS4B(214-222) dextramer, sorted from PBMCs, obtained about 2 weeks after the first yellow fever vaccination. These receptors all come from a young man who received the YFV17D yellow fever vaccine.

This clonotype was found a few times. The rearrangement links TRBV20-1 to TRBJ2-3; the match to TRBD1 covers 9 bases. J gave up 4 bases and V 2 bases, and 7 bases lay outside the gene matches. CDR1 and CDR2 from the germline V gene are DFQATT and SNEGSKA (reference sequence). The length of the CDR3 is 15 residues. The CDR3 nucleotides are TGCAGTGCTAGATGGACAGGGGCGGGGGCAGATACGCAGTATTTT. It specifies CSARWTGAGADTQYF.

This clonotype has just a few counts. This chain connects TRBV5-5 to TRBJ2-1; perhaps TRBD2 as D (6 bases). Trimming pared 5 bases from V and 0 bases from J, leaving 15 bases between. This CDR3 has 16 residues. CDR1 SGHKS and CDR2 YYEKEE come from the germline V gene (reference sequence). The chain's CDR3 is CASSRDFASSYNEQFF. The DNA for the CDR3 is TGTGCCAGCAGTCGGGACTTCGCCAGCTCCTACAATGAGCAGTTCTTC.

This clonotype has a count of ten or more. The gene calls are TRBV10-2 and TRBJ2-2, with D maybe TRBD1 (6 bases). Per germline, CDR1 WSHSY and CDR2 SAAADI. This CDR3 is built from 13 residues. Trimming took off 11 bases at V and 3 bases at J, with 13 bases between the two ends. The chain's CDR3 is CARRDTDTGELFF. The CDR3, as DNA: TGCGCCCGCCGGGACACCGACACCGGGGAGCTGTTTTTT.

This clonotype was found many times. The rearrangement links TRBV5-1 to TRBJ2-7; no clear D gene. In germline, CDR1 is SGHRS, CDR2 YFSETQ. The CDR3 length is 12 residues. V lost 0 bases, J lost 7 bases, and 8 bases lay in between. The CDR3 is CASSLGAREQYF. The CDR3 DNA reads as TGCGCCAGCAGCTTGGGGGCACGGGAGCAGTACTTC.

The chain links TRBV4-1 to TRBJ1-1, with no clear D. Trimming pared 3 bases from V and 7 bases from J, leaving 15 bases between. This CDR3 has 14 residues. Germline loops: CDR1 MGHRA, CDR2 YSYEKL. CDR3 bases: TGCGCCAGCAGCCAGCTTTCGGGCGGGTTTGAAGCTTTCTTT. Translation gives CASSQLSGGFEAFF.